A selection of T cell receptor beta chains follows, all from one sample in a study of cytomegalovirus exposure and HLA in healthy donors. Produced via immunoSEQ multiplex PCR; TCRdb's table is partial and in-frame only. The sample contains about 200,000 clones, 65% to 80% of which appear only once. Sequenced material: PBMCs. These receptors all stem from a woman aged 25 to 39 in good health and CMV-seropositive. CDR3s include the opening cysteine and the closing phenylalanine or tryptophan. The D gene is left open where the match is weak. Expanded clones are given a class, and other clones once, few, many or no size at all.

.	many	TRBJ2-7	TRBV6-1	TGTGCCAGCAGTGAAGCGGGAACAGGATCCTACGAGCAGTACTTC	CASSEAGTGSYEQYF
TRBD1	few	TRBJ1-1	TRBV5-5	TGTGCCAGCATCTTACAGGGGAGCACTGAAGCTTTCTTT	CASILQGSTEAFF
.	.	TRBJ1-1	TRBV7-2	TGTGCCAGCAGCTTAGATGGGGGGAGCACTGAAGCTTTCTTT	CASSLDGGSTEAFF
TRBD1	.	TRBJ1-1	TRBV5-6	TGTGCCAGCAGTCTGGGACAGGGATGGAACACTGAAGCTTTCTTT	CASSLGQGWNTEAFF
TRBD2	.	TRBJ2-1	TRBV10-2	TGCGCCAGCGCGGGGGGTTCCTACAATGAGCAGTTCTTC	CASAGGSYNEQFF
.	once	TRBJ2-7	TRBV5-6	TGTGCCAGCAGCTTGGTCCCAGATCCTTCCTACGAGCAGTACTTC	CASSLVPDPSYEQYF
TRBD2	.	TRBJ2-2	TRBV5-4	TGTGCCAGCAGCTTGGACGGGAGGGCCGGAACCGGGGAGCTGTTTTTT	CASSLDGRAGTGELFF
TRBD1	.	TRBJ2-4	TRBV15	TGTGCCACCAGCAGAGATAGGGGGCGGACGAGCGACATTCAGTACTTC	CATSRDRGRTSDIQYF
.	.	TRBJ1-2	TRBV9	TGTGCCAGCAAACGGGAAGGGGGGGCGCTTTATGGCTACACCTTC	CASKREGGALYGYTF
TRBD1	.	TRBJ1-2	TRBV9	TGTGCCAGCAGCGCCAGGACAGGGGTTAACTATGGCTACACCTTC	CASSARTGVNYGYTF
TRBD1	.	TRBJ1-5	TRBV18	TGTGCCAGCTCACTCACAGGGGTCGGCAATCAGCCCCAGCATTTT	CASSLTGVGNQPQHF
.	.	TRBJ2-2	TRBV6-5	TGTGCCAGCAGTTACATGTGGGCCGCGAACACCGGGGAGCTGTTTTTT	CASSYMWAANTGELFF
TRBD1	.	TRBJ1-5	TRBV6-5	TGTGCCAGCAGTTACTCGAATAGGGGGCTTGAACAGCCCCAGCATTTT	CASSYSNRGLEQPQHF
TRBD1	.	TRBJ2-7	TRBV27	TGTGCCAGCAGTTTATCAATCTCGGGACAGGGATACTACGAGCAGTACTTC	CASSLSISGQGYYEQYF
TRBD1	.	TRBJ2-7	TRBV6-6	TGTGCCAGCAGTTCCCGGACAGGGGGCTACGAGCAGTACTTC	CASSSRTGGYEQYF
.	.	TRBJ1-1	TRBV5-1	TGCGCCAGCAGCTGGGACTCCATGAACACTGAAGCTTTCTTT	CASSWDSMNTEAFF
TRBD1	.	TRBJ2-3	TRBV6-1	TGTGCCAGCAGTGAAGTCTTGGGACAGAGCATAGCAGATACGCAGTATTTT	CASSEVLGQSIADTQYF